The TCR beta chain under discussion was sequenced for a study of metastatic and nonmetastatic thyroid tumors. Study-wide background: It was across blood and tumor or nodule tissue from malignant and benign thyroid patients that repertoires were compared. Overall study results and limits: Benign nodules were reported to have significantly lower TCR beta diversity than malignant thyroid tumors, in blood and tumor.

The V gene lost 4 bases and the J gene lost 1 base, with 9 bases spanning the gap. The CDR3 sequence is 14 residues long. Germline lookup yields CDR1 MNHEY and CDR2 SMNVEV (reference sequence). Thyroid surgery was preceded by no treatment in any patient. As processed by the authors: The authors used CDR3 differences across clinicopathological groups to build a distant-metastasis classifier for papillary thyroid cancer. MiXCR re-clonotyped the PCR reads for TCRdb. The V and J calls shown here were made by TCRdb, not taken from the authors' results. This sample carries some 35,000 clones, around 32% of them seen once, and the ten largest clones take 6.5% to 9%. This clone turned up a few times. Antigen: not known.

The clonotype was recovered from a female donor with papillary thyroid cancer or a benign thyroid nodule (not recorded which). Some clones in this sample may be carry-over from other donors' samples. The sample comprised blood. V and J are TRBV27 and TRBJ2-3; D unclear. CDR3 nucleotide sequence: TGTGCCAGCAGTTATCGGGCCGGCACAGATACGCAGTATTTT. Its translation: CASSYRAGTDTQYF.